The source of this T cell receptor (beta chain) is a study of breast tumors, draining lymph nodes, adjacent tissues. Trimming removed 5 bases from V and 7 bases from J, with 17 bases in between. Germline loops: CDR1 DFQATT, CDR2 SNEGSKA (reference sequence). CDR3 length: 14 residues. Axillary draining lymph nodes of breast cancer patients supplied the node samples. Study results and limitations: Tumor T cell lymph node origin was a supported hypothesis, not proven. Findings are consistent with lymph node origin and intratumoral expansion of most tumor T cells.

On this clonotype: Its antigen is undetermined. A clone one base away is much larger, so this may be a read error.

TCRdb ran MiXCR on the multiplex PCR reads and lists one entry per CDR3 protein. Of around 130,000 distinct CDR3 sequences detected, approximately 21% appear once; the ten largest clones hold about 2.2%. The rearrangement links TRBV20-1 to TRBJ2-2; the D call may be TRBD1 or TRBD2 (6 bases each). The sequence came from a female donor with breast cancer. Some clones in this sample may be carry-over from other donors' samples. Sequenced: axillary lymph node tissue. Written as DNA, the CDR3 is TGCAGTGCTGGGGGGCAGGGGATCGGCGGGGAGCTGTTTTTT. This codes for CSAGGQGIGGELFF.